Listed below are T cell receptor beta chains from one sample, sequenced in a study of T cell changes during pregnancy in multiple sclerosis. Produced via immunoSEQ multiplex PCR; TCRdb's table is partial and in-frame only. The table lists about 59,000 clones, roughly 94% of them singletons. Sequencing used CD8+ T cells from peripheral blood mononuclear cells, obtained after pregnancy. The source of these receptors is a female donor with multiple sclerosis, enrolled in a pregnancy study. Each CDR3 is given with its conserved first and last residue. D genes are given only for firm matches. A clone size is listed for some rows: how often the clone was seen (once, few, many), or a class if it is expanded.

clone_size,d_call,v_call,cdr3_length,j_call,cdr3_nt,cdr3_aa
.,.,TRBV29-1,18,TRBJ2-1,TGCAGCGTTGAAGGGGGGCGCAATGTGTTCTCTCCACAAGGAGAGCAGTTCTTC,CSVEGGRNVFSPQGEQFF
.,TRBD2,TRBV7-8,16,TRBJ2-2,TGTGCCAGCAGCTTAGTTCTAGCGGGGAACACCGGGGAGCTGTTTTTT,CASSLVLAGNTGELFF
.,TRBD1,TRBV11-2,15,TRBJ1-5,TGTGCCAGCAGCCGACAGGGAGGATCTAATCAGCCCCAGCATTTT,CASSRQGGSNQPQHF
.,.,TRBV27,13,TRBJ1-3,TGTGCCAGCAGAGGCCTGGACTTAAACACCATATATTTT,CASRGLDLNTIYF
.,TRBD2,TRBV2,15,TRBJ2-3,TGTGCCAGCAGTCGGGCGGGAGGGCCGACAGATACGCAGTATTTT,CASSRAGGPTDTQYF
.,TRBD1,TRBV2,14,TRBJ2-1,TGTGCCAGCAGGACAGGGGGCGGTTACAATGAGCAGTTCTTC,CASRTGGGYNEQFF
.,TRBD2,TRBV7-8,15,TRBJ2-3,TGTGCCAGCAGCTTAGGGCTAGCGGGAGAAGATACGCAGTATTTT,CASSLGLAGEDTQYF
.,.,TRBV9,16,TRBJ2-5,TGTGCCAGCAGCGCTACACCGGACCCAAGGGGAGAGACCCAGTACTTC,CASSATPDPRGETQYF
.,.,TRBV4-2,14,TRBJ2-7,TGTGCCAGCAGCCAAAAGTCAAGCGGCTACGAGCAGTACTTC,CASSQKSSGYEQYF
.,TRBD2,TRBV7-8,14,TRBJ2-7,TGTGCCAGCAGCTTAGCGTTCGGGGGGTGGGAGCAGTACTTC,CASSLAFGGWEQYF
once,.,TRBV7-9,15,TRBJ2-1,TGTGCCAGCAGCACAGAGGCAGAGAGGCGGGGTGAGCAGTTCTTC,CASSTEAERRGEQFF
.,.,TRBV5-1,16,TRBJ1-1,TGCGCCAGCAGTTCGGACGGCACTAGACTCAACACTGAAGCTTTCTTT,CASSSDGTRLNTEAFF
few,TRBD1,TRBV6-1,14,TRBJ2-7,TGTGCCAGCACCAGGGGGCCCACCGTCGGCGAGCAGTACTTC,CASTRGPTVGEQYF
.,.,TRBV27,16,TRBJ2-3,TGTGCCAGCAGCCGAGGAGCTAGCTTAGACACGGATACGCAGTATTTT,CASSRGASLDTDTQYF
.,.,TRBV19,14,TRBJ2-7,TGTGCCAGTAGTATAATGGCAGACTCCTACGAGCAGTACTTC,CASSIMADSYEQYF
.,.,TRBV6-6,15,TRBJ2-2,TGTGCCAGCAGTTACTCTGCGGGCTTCGCCGGGGAGCTGTTTTTT,CASSYSAGFAGELFF
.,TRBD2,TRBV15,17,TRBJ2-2,TGTGCCACCAGCAGAGATCTTGTAGCGGGATACACCGGGGAGCTGTTTTTT,CATSRDLVAGYTGELFF
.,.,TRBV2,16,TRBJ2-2,TGTGCCAGCACCTCCCGGGCGGGAACGAACACCGGGGAGCTGTTTTTT,CASTSRAGTNTGELFF
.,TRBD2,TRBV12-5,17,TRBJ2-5,TGTGCTAGTGGTTTGGCTACCGGGACTAGCTTACCGGAGACCCAGTACTTC,CASGLATGTSLPETQYF
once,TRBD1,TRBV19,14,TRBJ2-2,TGTGCCAGTATGGGGACAGGGGTAAACGGGGAGCTGTTTTTT,CASMGTGVNGELFF
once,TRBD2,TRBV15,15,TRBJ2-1,TGTGCCACCAGCAGGAGCGGGAGCTCCTACAATGAGCAGTTCTTC,CATSRSGSSYNEQFF
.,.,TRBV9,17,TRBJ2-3,TGTGCCAGCAGCGTAGACGGACAAGAAACATATGTGGATACGCAGTATTTT,CASSVDGQETYVDTQYF
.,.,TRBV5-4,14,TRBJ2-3,TGTGCCAGCAGCGATGCCCCGGGGGCAGATACGCAGTATTTT,CASSDAPGADTQYF
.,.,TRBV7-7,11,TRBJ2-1,TGTGCCATCCTACTAGGAAATGAGCAGTTCTTC,CAILLGNEQFF
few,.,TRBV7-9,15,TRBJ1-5,TGTGCCAGCAGCGCAACAGGGTCGAGCAATCAGCCCCAGCATTTT,CASSATGSSNQPQHF
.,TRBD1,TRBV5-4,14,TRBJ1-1,TGTGCCAGCAGCGACCAGGGGGCGAACACTGAAGCTTTCTTT,CASSDQGANTEAFF
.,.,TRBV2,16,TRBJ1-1,TGTGCCAGCAGTGAAGCGGGGCCGATCTATAACACTGAAGCTTTCTTT,CASSEAGPIYNTEAFF
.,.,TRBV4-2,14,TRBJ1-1,TGTGCCAGCGGTACATTCGGGGGGGCCACTGAAGCTTTCTTT,CASGTFGGATEAFF
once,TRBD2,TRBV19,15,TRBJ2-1,TGTGCCAGTAGTATATATGCGGGAGTAATGGATGAGCAGTTCTTC,CASSIYAGVMDEQFF
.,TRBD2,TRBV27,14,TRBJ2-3,TGTGCCAGCAGTTCCCCTAGCGGGCCAGATACGCAGTATTTT,CASSSPSGPDTQYF
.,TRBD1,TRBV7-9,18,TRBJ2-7,TGTGCCAGCAGCTTGCTGGGACAGAGCGACTTGGGCGCCTACGAGCAGTACTTC,CASSLLGQSDLGAYEQYF
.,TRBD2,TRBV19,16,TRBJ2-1,TGTGCCAGTAGTAGGGCTAGCGGGTTGGGCTACAATGAGCAGTTCTTC,CASSRASGLGYNEQFF
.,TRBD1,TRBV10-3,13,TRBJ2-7,TGTGCCATCAGTGAGGGGACAGACTACGAGCAGTACTTC,CAISEGTDYEQYF
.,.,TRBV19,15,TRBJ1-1,TGTGCCAGTAGTATAGAAGAGAATGTGAACACTGAAGCTTTCTTT,CASSIEENVNTEAFF
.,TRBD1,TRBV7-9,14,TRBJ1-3,TGTGCCAGCAGCACGACAGGGACAGGAAACACCATATATTTT,CASSTTGTGNTIYF
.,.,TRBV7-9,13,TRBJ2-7,TGTGCCAGCAGCTTGGCGGGAACCCACGAGCAGTACTTC,CASSLAGTHEQYF
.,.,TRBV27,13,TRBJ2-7,TGTGCCAGCAGTTTAAGAGCTGCCTACGAGCAGTACTTC,CASSLRAAYEQYF
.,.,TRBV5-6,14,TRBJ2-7,TGTGCCAGCAGCGGGGACTCTCTTACCTACGAGCAGTACTTC,CASSGDSLTYEQYF
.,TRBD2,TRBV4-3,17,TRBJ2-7,TGCGCCAGCAGCCAAGATCTCGGGACTAGCGGATCCTACGAGCAGTACTTC,CASSQDLGTSGSYEQYF
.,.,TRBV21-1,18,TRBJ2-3,.,CASHCAWVAGGSTDTQYF
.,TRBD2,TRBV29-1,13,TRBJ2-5,TGCAGCGTAGCGGGAGGGCCTTACGAGACCCAGTACTTC,CSVAGGPYETQYF
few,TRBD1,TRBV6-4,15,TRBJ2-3,TGTGCCAGCAGTGACGGGACAGGGGGAACAGATACGCAGTATTTT,CASSDGTGGTDTQYF
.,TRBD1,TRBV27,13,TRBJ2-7,TGTGCCAGCGGGCAGGGGGATTCCTACGAGCAGTACTTC,CASGQGDSYEQYF
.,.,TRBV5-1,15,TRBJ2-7,TGCGCCAGCAGCTTGGGACCCGACTCCCCCTACGAGCAGTACTTC,CASSLGPDSPYEQYF
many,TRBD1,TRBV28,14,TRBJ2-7,TGTGCCAGCAGTTTCGATAGGACAGGCAACGAGCAGTACTTC,CASSFDRTGNEQYF
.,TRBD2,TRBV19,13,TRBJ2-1,TGTGCCAGTAGTATCGGGGGGTACAATGAGCAGTTCTTC,CASSIGGYNEQFF